This entry is about one TCR beta chain. The antigen is unknown. The CDR3 contains 17 residues. The germline V gene encodes CDR1 MNHEY and CDR2 SMNVEV (reference sequence). With 0 bases clipped from V and 5 bases from J, the junction kept 10 bases outside the gene matches. This table comes from immunoSEQ multiplex PCR, and its TCRdb copy is limited to in-frame clones, with some not included. The sample shows tens of thousands of clones, 80% to 95% of them seen only once. This sample was included in a study of T cells in tuberculosis. Adolescents were screened for latent TB by skin test and IGRA. On average about 100,000 T cells per donor were immunosequenced. Study observations and caveats: Active tuberculosis alpha repertoires lay closer to GMM-specific TCRs than controls'.

The gene calls are TRBV27 and TRBJ2-5, with TRBD1 matching over 9 bases. This receptor was obtained from a donor under 30 with latent tuberculosis or without tuberculosis infection. The specimen was PBMCs. The CDR3 reads CASSLSTHRGPRETQYF. The CDR3, as DNA: TGTGCCAGCAGTTTATCGACCCACAGGGGGCCAAGGGAGACCCAGTACTTC.